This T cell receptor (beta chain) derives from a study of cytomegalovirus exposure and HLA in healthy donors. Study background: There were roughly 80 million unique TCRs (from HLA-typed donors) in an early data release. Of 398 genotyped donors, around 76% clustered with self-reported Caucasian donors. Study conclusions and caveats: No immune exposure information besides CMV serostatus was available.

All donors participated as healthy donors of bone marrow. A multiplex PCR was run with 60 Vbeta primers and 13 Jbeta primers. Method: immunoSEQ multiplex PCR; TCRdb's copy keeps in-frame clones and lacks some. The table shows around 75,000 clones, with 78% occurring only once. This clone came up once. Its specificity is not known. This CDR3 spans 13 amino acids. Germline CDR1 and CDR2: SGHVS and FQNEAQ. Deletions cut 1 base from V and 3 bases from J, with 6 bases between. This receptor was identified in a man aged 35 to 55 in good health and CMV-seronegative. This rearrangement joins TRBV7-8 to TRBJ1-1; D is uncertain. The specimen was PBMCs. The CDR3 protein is CASSLVQDTEAFF. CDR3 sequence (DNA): TGTGCCAGCAGCTTAGTTCAGGACACTGAAGCTTTCTTT.